Detailed here is one T cell receptor (beta chain). Its antigen is still unknown. This entry is derived from a study of radiotherapy plus CTLA-4 blockade in lung cancer. For the study at large: Objective responses occurred in approximately 18% of patients; 25% to 35% had disease control. General study results and limits: Tumor-origin TCR clones grew in blood after radiotherapy plus ipilimumab.

TCRdb's table, derived via immunoSEQ multiplex PCR, lists solely in-frame clones and lacks some. The repertoire holds 95,000 to 150,000 clones, with 75% to 90% as singletons. The CDR3 runs 14 residues. Germline V gene lookup returns CDR1 MGHDK and CDR2 SYGVNS. V was pared by 1 base and J by 4 bases, with 10 bases between. This specimen consisted of peripheral blood, obtained from a patient treated with radiotherapy plus ipilimumab. This rearrangement joins TRBV25-1 to TRBJ1-1; possible D gene TRBD1, 5 bases. This TCR was recovered from a human donor with non-small cell lung cancer that progressed on radiotherapy plus ipilimumab. The CDR3 DNA reads TGTGCCAGCAGTGAATGGGGCAGATCCACTGAAGCTTTCTTT. Protein product: CASSEWGRSTEAFF. Drawing the rest from reference TRBV25-1 and TRBJ1-1, the complete variable domain is EADIYQTPRYLVIGTGKKITLECSQTMGHDKMYWYQQDPGMELHLIHYSYGVNSTEKGDLSSESTVSRIRTEHFPLTLESARPSHTSQYLCASSEWGRSTEAFFGQGTRLTVV.